This T cell receptor beta chain was recovered during a study of T-cell memory formation after mild COVID-19. Study-level information: Each donor largely had its own TCR clusters. Whole-study findings and limits: The main location of contracting CD4+ clones was CM and EM, and that of contracting CD8+ clones was EMRA.

5'RACE primed from the constant segment yielded TCR alpha and TCR beta cDNA libraries bearing sample barcodes and UMIs. TCRdb reprocessed the 5' RACE reads via MiXCR and lists one record per CDR3 protein. Seen here are roughly 190,000 distinct CDR3 sequences, approximately 16% observed once, and the top ten hold 2.4%. The CDR3 contains 13 residues. Trimming took 3 bases from V and 4 from J, leaving 8 bases between them. The germline V gene encodes CDR1 LNHDA and CDR2 SQIVND (reference sequence). This clonotype was recorded many times. Its target is unknown. The specimen sequenced was PBMCs or a T cell subset sorted from them (not recorded which). The TCR sequence derives from an adult woman who had mild COVID-19 (a few samples of this study predate the infection). Cell type and time point are not known. V is TRBV19 and J is TRBJ2-3; D is uncertain. CDR3 region: CASSIAGADTQYF. The DNA of the CDR3 is TGTGCCAGTAGTATTGCCGGTGCAGATACGCAGTATTTT. The full variable domain, completed using reference TRBV19 and TRBJ2-3, is DGGITQSPKYLFRKEGQNVTLSCEQNLNHDAMYWYRQDPGQGLRLIYYSQIVNDFQKGDIAEGYSVSREKKESFPLTVTSAQKNPTAFYLCASSIAGADTQYFGPGTRLTVL.